This T cell receptor (beta chain) was sequenced during a study of blood T cells in healthy people across ages. Sample-barcoded 5' priming and a J-beta primer mix drove a second PCR of 7 to 11 cycles. From the 5' RACE reads, TCRdb called clonotypes with MiXCR, one entry per CDR3 protein. The repertoire consists of around 1,500,000 distinct CDR3 sequences, with 42% occurring once and the leading ten covering around 8%. The CDR3 is 18 amino acids. Per the germline V gene, CDR1 is SGHNT and CDR2 is YYREEE (reference sequence). V shed 4 bases, J shed 1 base, and the junction held 10 bases outside the gene matches. Investigators took about 9.2 milliliters of peripheral blood from every donor. Every sample yielded at least 7 million isolated PBMCs.

This TCR was sampled from a young woman in good health. Sequencing input: blood. The chain recombines TRBV5-4 with TRBJ2-1; 11 bases map to TRBD1. CDR3 loop: CASSTGPGTGGSYNEQFF. The CDR3 DNA reads TGTGCCAGCAGCACAGGCCCGGGGACAGGGGGTTCCTACAATGAGCAGTTCTTC.